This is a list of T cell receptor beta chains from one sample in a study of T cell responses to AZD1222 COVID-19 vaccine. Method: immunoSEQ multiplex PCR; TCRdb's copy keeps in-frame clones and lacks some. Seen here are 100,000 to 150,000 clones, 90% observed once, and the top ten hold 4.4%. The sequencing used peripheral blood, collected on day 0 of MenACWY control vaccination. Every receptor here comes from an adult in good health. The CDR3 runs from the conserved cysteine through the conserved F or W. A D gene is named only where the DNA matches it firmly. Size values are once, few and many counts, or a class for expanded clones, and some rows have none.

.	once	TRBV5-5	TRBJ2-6	TGTGCCAGCAGCTCCATTCAGGGGATTGGGGGGGCCAACGTCCTGACTTTC	CASSSIQGIGGANVLTF
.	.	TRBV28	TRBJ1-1	TGTGCCAGCAGTTTTGCAGGGCGCCCAACTGAAGCTTTCTTT	CASSFAGRPTEAFF
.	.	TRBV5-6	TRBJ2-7	TGTGCCAGCAGCTTGGGAGTCATGGAACATGACGAGCAGTACTTC	CASSLGVMEHDEQYF
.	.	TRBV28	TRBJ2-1	TGTGCCAGCAGTATCGGTTCTTGGAATGAGCAGTTCTTC	CASSIGSWNEQFF
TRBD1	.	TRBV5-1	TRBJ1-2	TGCGCCAGCAGGGCCCCGGGACAGGACTCTTATGGCTACACCTTC	CASRAPGQDSYGYTF
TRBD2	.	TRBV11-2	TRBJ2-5	TGTGCCAGCAGCTTAGGCAGACTAGCGGAACAAGAGACCCAGTACTTC	CASSLGRLAEQETQYF
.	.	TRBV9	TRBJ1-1	TGTGCCAGCAGCGTTTCATATGGTTTCGGGGCTGAAGCTTTCTTT	CASSVSYGFGAEAFF
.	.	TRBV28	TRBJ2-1	TGTGCCAGCAGTTTGCTCGAGCCCAATGAGCAGTTCTTC	CASSLLEPNEQFF
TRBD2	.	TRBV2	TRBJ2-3	TGTGCCAGCACACGGACTAGCCCCCCCACAGATACGCAGTATTTT	CASTRTSPPTDTQYF
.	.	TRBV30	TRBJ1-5	TGTGCCTGGAGTGCCGATTTTGGTAGCAATCAGCCCCAGCATTTT	CAWSADFGSNQPQHF
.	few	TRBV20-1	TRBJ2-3	TGCAGTGACGGGACAGATACGCAGTATTTT	CSDGTDTQYF
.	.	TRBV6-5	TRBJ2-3	TGTGCCAGCAGTCCCCCCGGGCGCCGGACAGATACGCAGTATTTT	CASSPPGRRTDTQYF
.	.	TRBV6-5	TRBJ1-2	TGTGCCAGCAGCGAGCGGGGGTTCTATGGCTACACCTTC	CASSERGFYGYTF
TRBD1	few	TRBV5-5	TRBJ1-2	TGTGCCAGCAGCTTGGCCGGGACAGGGGTCTATGGCTACACCTTC	CASSLAGTGVYGYTF
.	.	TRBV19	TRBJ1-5	TGTGCCAGTCGACAACGACCGAACTATCAGCCCCAGCATTTT	CASRQRPNYQPQHF
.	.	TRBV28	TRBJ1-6	TGTGCCAGCAGTTTCAAGGGAAGGGATAATTCACCCCTCCACTTT	CASSFKGRDNSPLHF
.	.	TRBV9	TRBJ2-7	TGTGCCAGCAGCGTTGGGGCGGGACGGTACGAGCAGTACTTC	CASSVGAGRYEQYF
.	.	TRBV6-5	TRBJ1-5	TGTGCCAGCAGTACCCGGGAGGGAGTCAATCAGCCCCAGCATTTT	CASSTREGVNQPQHF
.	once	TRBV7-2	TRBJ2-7	TGTGCCAGCAGCTTAGCGGGACCCTACGAGCAGTACTTC	CASSLAGPYEQYF
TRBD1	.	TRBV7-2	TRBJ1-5	TGTGCCAGCAGCTTAGGGGGGACAGTTTTCAATCAGCCCCAGCATTTT	CASSLGGTVFNQPQHF
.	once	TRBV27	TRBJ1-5	TGTGCCAGCAGTAAAACAGGGATTTCTGGTCAGCCCCAGCATTTT	CASSKTGISGQPQHF
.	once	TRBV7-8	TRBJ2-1	TGTGCCAGCACTAACGCCTGGAATAATGAGCAGTTCTTC	CASTNAWNNEQFF
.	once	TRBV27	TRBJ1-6	TGTGCCAGCAGGGGGCAGGGTTATTATAATTCACCCCTCCACTTT	CASRGQGYYNSPLHF
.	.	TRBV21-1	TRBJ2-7	TGTGCCAGCAGCAAAGGGACTAGCGGGAGCTACGAGCAGTACTTC	CASSKGTSGSYEQYF
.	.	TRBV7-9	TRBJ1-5	TGTGCCAGCAGCTTAGCCGCCGGCGAGACTCAGCCCCAGCATTTT	CASSLAAGETQPQHF
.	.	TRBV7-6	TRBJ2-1	TGTGCCAGCAGCTCGACAGGAGATGGGAATGAGCAGTTCTTC	CASSSTGDGNEQFF
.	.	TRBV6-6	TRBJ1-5	TGTGCCAGCAGTTTCCCCAACAGGGAGGACCAGCCCCAGCATTTT	CASSFPNREDQPQHF
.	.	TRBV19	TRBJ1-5	TGTGCCAGTAGTATGGGGGACGAAGGCAATCAGCCCCAGCATTTT	CASSMGDEGNQPQHF
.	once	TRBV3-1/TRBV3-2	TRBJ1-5	TGTGCCAGCAGCCAAGACCATGGGGTAGGGGTTCAGCCCCAGCATTTT	CASSQDHGVGVQPQHF
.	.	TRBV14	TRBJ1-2	TGTGCCAGCAGCCAAGATCTCGGGAACAGATTCTATGGCTACACCTTC	CASSQDLGNRFYGYTF
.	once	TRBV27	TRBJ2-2	TGTGCCAGCAGTTTATTCCAGAACACCGGGGAGCTGTTTTTT	CASSLFQNTGELFF
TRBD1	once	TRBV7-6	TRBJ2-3	TGTGCCAGCAGCTCAAATCTCGGGACAGGGGGCACAGATACGCAGTATTTT	CASSSNLGTGGTDTQYF
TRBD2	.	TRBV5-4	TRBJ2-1	TGTGCCAGCAGCAAGGGACTAGCGGGAAAGGGCTCCTACAATGAGCAGTTCTTC	CASSKGLAGKGSYNEQFF
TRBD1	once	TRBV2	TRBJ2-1	TGTGCCAGCAGTCCGGGACAGGGGACCTACAATGAGCAGTTCTTC	CASSPGQGTYNEQFF
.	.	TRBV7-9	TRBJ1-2	TGTGCCAGCTGGGGAGGGGAAAACTATGGCTACACCTTC	CASWGGENYGYTF
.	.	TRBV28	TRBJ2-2	TGTGCCAGCAGCCAAAGAACCACCGGGGAGCTGTTTTTT	CASSQRTTGELFF
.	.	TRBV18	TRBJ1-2	TGTGCCAGCTCACCAGAATGGGAACAGGCCTATGGCTACACCTTC	CASSPEWEQAYGYTF
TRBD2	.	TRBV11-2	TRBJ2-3	TGTGCCAGCAGCCGCCGGGAGGGAGGCACAGATACGCAGTATTTT	CASSRREGGTDTQYF
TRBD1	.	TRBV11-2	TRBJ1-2	TGTGCCAGCAGCTTAATTGGACAGGCGCCTTATGGCTACACCTTC	CASSLIGQAPYGYTF
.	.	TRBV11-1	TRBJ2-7	TGTGCCAGCAGCTTAGACCGGGGGGCGTACGAGCAGTACTTC	CASSLDRGAYEQYF
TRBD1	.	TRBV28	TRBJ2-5	TGTGCCAGCAGTTTACTCCACAGGGGAATGTTTAATAAGGGTAAGGAGATAGGGACCCAGTACTTC	CASSLLHRGMFNKGKEIGTQYF
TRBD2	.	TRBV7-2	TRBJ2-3	TGTGCCAGCAGCTTAGAACCACTAGCGGGGGGCCGACTCACAGATACGCAGTATTTT	CASSLEPLAGGRLTDTQYF
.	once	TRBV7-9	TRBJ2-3	TGTGCCAGCAGACCTACTAGGGCAGGCACAGATACGCAGTATTTT	CASRPTRAGTDTQYF
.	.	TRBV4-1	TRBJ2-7	TGCGCCAGCAGCCAAGATTCGGCCCTGACGGAGCAGTACTTC	CASSQDSALTEQYF
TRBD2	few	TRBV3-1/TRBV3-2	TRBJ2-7	TGTGCCAGCAGCCATGCTAGCGGGAGGCCCCCCTACGAGCAGTACTTC	CASSHASGRPPYEQYF
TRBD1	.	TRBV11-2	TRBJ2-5	TGTGCCAGCAGCACATCGACAGGGCCGAACTTC	CASSTSTGPNF
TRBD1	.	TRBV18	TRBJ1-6	TGTGCCAGCTCAGGACAGGAAAATTCACCCCTCCACTTT	CASSGQENSPLHF